The 16 T cell receptor beta chains presented below share a single source sample, sequenced in a study of blood T cell repertoires in COVID-19. Only in-frame clones appear in the TCRdb table, and some are missing; sequencing was by immunoSEQ multiplex PCR. The table shows about 130,000 clones, with around three quarters occurring only once. The sequenced sample was peripheral blood. The origin of the receptors is a human donor in a cohort sampled during active COVID-19.

V usage is TRBV5-6 and J usage is TRBJ2-4, with 12 bases lining up with TRBD2. V lost 3 bases and J lost 3; bases outside the gene matches: 10. From germline, CDR1 is SGHDT and CDR2 YYEEEE. The CDR3 runs to 18 residues. Here the CDR3 reads CASSSRGLAGKGKNIQYF. CDR3 in DNA: TGTGCCAGCAGCTCCCGCGGACTAGCGGGGAAAGGCAAAAACATTCAGTACTTC.

The chain employs TRBV15 and TRBJ1-3; D remains unclear. V lost 0 bases and J lost 6, with 6 bases in between. The CDR3 runs to 13 residues. Germline CDR1 LNHNV, CDR2 YYDKDF (reference sequence). The CDR3: CATSRDRENTIYF. As DNA, the CDR3 is TGTGCCACCAGCAGAGATCGGGAAAACACCATATATTTT.

This clone was counted a single time. The chain employs TRBV5-4 and TRBJ1-2; 9 bases are a match to TRBD1. This CDR3 spans 14 amino acids. Per the germline V gene, CDR1 is SGHNT and CDR2 is YYREEE (reference sequence). With 3 bases clipped from V and 4 bases from J, the junction kept 4 bases outside the gene matches. In nucleotides, the CDR3 is TGTGCCAGCAGCTCGGACAGGGGCGGCTATGGCTACACCTTC. This gives the protein CASSSDRGGYGYTF.

The J gene is TRBJ1-4, the V gene TRBV7-9; D is uncertain. The CDR3 extends over 13 amino acids. V was cut by 0 bases and J by 8 bases, with 7 bases left in between. CDR1 SEHNR and CDR2 FQNEAQ come from the germline V gene (reference sequence). The CDR3 bases are TGTGCCAGCAGCTTAGCGCAGTGGGAAAAACTGTTTTTT. It specifies CASSLAQWEKLFF.

V gene TRBV2 combines with J gene TRBJ1-5; D is uncertain. Trimming pared 7 bases from V and 6 bases from J, leaving 10 bases between. CDR3 length equals 12 residues. In germline, CDR1 is SNHLY, CDR2 FYNNEI. CDR3 nucleotides: TGTGCCAGCAACGCAGAGGCTCAGCCCCAGCATTTT. This translates into CASNAEAQPQHF.

This clone was counted once. J is TRBJ2-1 and V is TRBV29-1; the match to TRBD1 covers 9 bases. The germline V gene has CDR1 SQVTM and CDR2 ANQGSEA. This CDR3 contains 13 residues. Germline trimming cut 7 bases from V and 6 bases from J; bases unmatched to any gene: 7. The CDR3 reads CSAWTGVVNEQFF. DNA for the CDR3: TGCAGCGCATGGACAGGGGTTGTCAATGAGCAGTTCTTC.

The genes are TRBV7-8 and TRBJ2-7, with 9 nucleotides matching TRBD1. The V gene's germline CDR1 is SGHVS and CDR2 FQNEAQ. The J segment lost 4 bases and the V segment lost 1 base, leaving 5 bases of the junction unmatched. There are 15 residues in the CDR3. The CDR3 bases are TGTGCCAGCAGCTTAGTACAGGGGGCGCGATACGAGCAGTACTTC. This translates into CASSLVQGARYEQYF.

This rearrangement joins TRBV3-1 (or the pseudogene TRBV3-2) to TRBJ2-3; TRBD2 might be the D (5 bases). Germline V lookup: CDR1 LGHDT, CDR2 YNNKEL (reference sequence). Trimming cost V 11 bases and J 0 bases, with 15 bases left between them. The CDR3 has 14 amino acids. CDR3 protein: CAYGRGGSTDTQYF. CDR3 nucleotide sequence: TGTGCCTATGGTCGGGGTGGGAGCACAGATACGCAGTATTTT.

This clone has just one count. This chain links TRBV5-4 with TRBJ2-5, with D maybe TRBD2 (6 bases). V gave up 2 bases and J gave up 2 bases, with 10 bases separating them. The CDR3 is made up of 14 amino acids. CDR1 is SGHNT and CDR2 is YYREEE in the germline V gene (reference sequence). The CDR3 nucleotides are TGTGCCAGCAGCTTACGCGGGGCACAAGAGACCCAGTACTTC. It encodes CASSLRGAQETQYF.

The V and J genes are TRBV7-8 and TRBJ2-3; 14 bases are a match to TRBD2. CDR3 length: 16 residues. Germline CDR1 is SGHVS and CDR2 is FQNEAQ. The V segment lost 5 bases and the J segment 7 bases; nucleotides outside the gene matches: 8. Written as DNA, the CDR3 is TGTGCCAGCAGCCTCGGGACTAGCGGGGGTTCGTATACGCAGTATTTT. This sequence encodes CASSLGTSGGSYTQYF. The full variable domain, with the rest looked up from reference TRBV7-8 and TRBJ2-3, is GAGVSQSPRYKVAKRGQDVALRCDPISGHVSLFWYQQALGQGPEFLTYFQNEAQLDKSGLPSDRFFAERPEGSVSTLKIQRTQQEDSAVYLCASSLGTSGGSYTQYFGPGTRLTVL.

The V call is TRBV3-1 (or the pseudogene TRBV3-2), the J call TRBJ2-1; no firm D call. The CDR3 totals 14 residues. In germline, CDR1 is LGHDT, CDR2 YNNKEL (reference sequence). V was pared by 3 bases and J by 0 bases, with 6 bases between. The DNA of the CDR3 is TGTGCCAGCAGCCATTTGAGCTCCTACAATGAGCAGTTCTTC. Its translation: CASSHLSSYNEQFF.

The V and J genes are TRBV6-5 and TRBJ1-1, with 8 bases that match TRBD1. Trimming removed 4 bases from V and 4 bases from J; junction bases left unmatched: 2. The CDR3 loop spans 13 amino acids. Germline V gene lookup returns CDR1 MNHEY and CDR2 SVGAGI. The CDR3 bases are TGTGCCAGCAGTTGGGACAGGTCCACTGAAGCTTTCTTT. Protein: CASSWDRSTEAFF.

This clone is a singleton in its sample. CDR3 loop: CASSQESFLAGGYNEQFF. The CDR3 DNA follows: TGTGCCAGCAGCCAAGAAAGCTTTCTAGCGGGGGGTTACAATGAGCAGTTCTTC. This rearrangement joins TRBV14 to TRBJ2-1; TRBD2 matches 11 bases. The CDR3 spans 18 residues. The J segment lost 4 bases and the V segment lost 0 bases, leaving 8 bases of the junction unmatched. Germline loops: CDR1 SGHDN, CDR2 FVKESK.

The chain is built from TRBV19 and TRBJ1-4, with D perhaps matching TRBD1 (6 bases). Trimming left V 7 bases short and J 4 bases short, with 19 bases between. Germline V CDR1 and CDR2: LNHDA, SQIVND (reference sequence). This CDR3 comprises 16 residues. The CDR3 region has the DNA TGTGCCAGTACCAACCGGGGTGGACAGCGTAATGAAAAACTGTTTTTT. Translated, it gives CASTNRGGQRNEKLFF.

This clone was picked up a small number of times. This chain links TRBV30 with TRBJ1-6; tentative D call: TRBD1 (6 bases). The CDR3 is 14 residues long. Germline V gene sequence: CDR1 GTSNPN, CDR2 SVGIG (reference sequence). Deletions cut 3 bases from V and 9 bases from J, with 15 bases between. The DNA for the CDR3 is TGTGCCTGGAGCAGAGGGGGGGAGGGTTCACCCCTCCACTTT. As protein: CAWSRGGEGSPLHF.

This sequence joins TRBV18 and TRBJ2-5, with D perhaps TRBD2 (6 bases). CDR3 length equals 14 residues. V lost 3 bases, J lost 2 bases, and 10 bases lay in between. Germline CDR1 and CDR2: KGHSH and LQKENI. For the CDR3, the DNA is TGTGCCAGCTCACCTCTAGCGAAACAAGAGACCCAGTACTTC. As protein: CASSPLAKQETQYF.